These T cell receptor beta chains were read from a single sample in a study of T-cell memory formation after mild COVID-19. MiXCR was run by TCRdb on the 5' RACE reads, yielding one entry per CDR3 protein. The sample includes about half a million distinct CDR3 sequences, 15% to 20% of them seen just once. Sequencing was carried out using PBMCs or a T cell subset sorted from them (not recorded which). Receptors were obtained from an adult woman who had mild COVID-19 (a few samples of this study predate the infection). Cell type and time point are not known. Both conserved end residues are part of each CDR3. The order of the fields is V gene, J gene, clone size, D gene, CDR3 DNA, CDR3 protein. A D gene is named only where the DNA matches it firmly. Size is stated for part of the rows, as once, few or many counts, or as a class when the clone is expanded.

>TRBV7-9|TRBJ1-2|NA|TRBD1
TGTGCCAGCAGCCTTCTACGGGACAGGTACTCCTATGGCTACACCTTC
CASSLLRDRYSYGYTF
>TRBV5-5|TRBJ2-2|few|NA
TGTGCCAGCAGCCAACAGGGTATGAACACCGGGGAGCTGTTTTTT
CASSQQGMNTGELFF
>TRBV24-1|TRBJ2-1|few|NA
TGTGCCACCAGTGACAGGGACCAAGACAATGAGCAGTTCTTC
CATSDRDQDNEQFF
>TRBV14|TRBJ1-2|few|TRBD1
TGTGCCAGCAGCCAAGCCTCGACAGGGGGGTTTGGCTACACCTTC
CASSQASTGGFGYTF
>TRBV11-2|TRBJ1-1|NA|TRBD1
TGTGCCAGCAGCCCGGGGACAGGGTTGGACACTGAAGCTTTCTTT
CASSPGTGLDTEAFF
>TRBV12-3/TRBV12-4|TRBJ1-5|NA|NA
TGTGCCAGCAGCCCGAACACTGGTCAGCCCCAGCATTTT
CASSPNTGQPQHF
>TRBV20-1|TRBJ2-7|NA|TRBD2
TGCAGTGCTGGGGGACTAGCGGGAGGGCTGATTATCCACGAGCAGTACTTC
CSAGGLAGGLIIHEQYF
>TRBV7-9|TRBJ2-3|few|NA
TGTGCCAGCAGCTTAGTACAGTCCGGCACAGATACGCAGTATTTT
CASSLVQSGTDTQYF
>TRBV12-3/TRBV12-4|TRBJ1-2|NA|TRBD1
TGTGCCAGCAGTATGCTGGACAGGGTAAATGGCTACACCTTC
CASSMLDRVNGYTF
>TRBV10-3|TRBJ1-1|NA|NA
TGTGCCATCAGTGAGGGTAGGCCCTATGAAGCTTTCTTT
CAISEGRPYEAFF
>TRBV29-1|TRBJ2-4|few|NA
TGCAGCGCTGCGACAGGAACCGAAAACATTCAGTACTTC
CSAATGTENIQYF
>TRBV5-1|TRBJ2-5|few|NA
TGCGCCAGCAGCAGGCCGCCCGCCCAAGAGACCCAGTACTTC
CASSRPPAQETQYF
>TRBV19|TRBJ2-3|NA|NA
TGTGCCAGTACGTCGTTGGGGGGAGGAAGAACAGATACGCAGTATTTT
CASTSLGGGRTDTQYF
>TRBV19|TRBJ2-7|NA|NA
TGTGCCAGTAGTATCGGATCAGGGGCCAGCTCCTACGAGCAGTACTTC
CASSIGSGASSYEQYF
>TRBV18|TRBJ2-3|few|TRBD2
TGTGCCAGCTCACTCCGGACTAGCGGGGGCCGACCGACAGATACGCAGTATTTT
CASSLRTSGGRPTDTQYF
>TRBV27|TRBJ2-7|few|TRBD2
TGTGCCAGCAGGGTAGCGGGAGCGGGTTTTTACGAGCAGTACTTC
CASRVAGAGFYEQYF
>TRBV12-3/TRBV12-4|TRBJ2-7|few|NA
TGTGCCAGCAGTTTTGGCGGGACAAGGAGAGACGAGCAGTACTTC
CASSFGGTRRDEQYF
>TRBV5-1|TRBJ2-5|NA|TRBD1
TGCGCCAGCAGCTTGACGCTGGCAGGGGGCATGGAGGAGACCCAGTACTTC
CASSLTLAGGMEETQYF
>TRBV7-3|TRBJ1-2|few|TRBD1
TGTGCCAGCAGCGAGTACGCAGGGGGCACTAACTATGGCTACACCTTC
CASSEYAGGTNYGYTF
>TRBV7-2|TRBJ2-3|NA|TRBD2
TGTGCCAGCAGCCGGGTTAGCGGGGACACAGATACGCAGTATTTT
CASSRVSGDTDTQYF
>TRBV20-1|TRBJ2-5|few|TRBD1
TGCAGTGCTGTCCGGACAGGGGGAGAGACCCAGTACTTC
CSAVRTGGETQYF
>TRBV28|TRBJ1-2|few|NA
TGTGCCAGCAGTTACAGCCCCGGGACGACAGGCTACACCTTC
CASSYSPGTTGYTF
>TRBV7-6|TRBJ2-7|few|NA
TGTGCCAGCAGCTTAGCTTCGGGACAATCGGGTGAGCAGTACTTC
CASSLASGQSGEQYF
>TRBV2|TRBJ1-1|few|TRBD1
TGTGCCAGCAGTGAAACCCCTTTCGGAGGAAGACAGGGGACGAACACTGAAGCTTTCTTT
CASSETPFGGRQGTNTEAFF
>TRBV5-1|TRBJ2-3|NA|TRBD2
TGCGCCAGCAGCTTGGGGGGACTAGCGGGAGATACGCAGTATTTT
CASSLGGLAGDTQYF
>TRBV6-5|TRBJ2-7|many|TRBD2
TGTGCCAGGGCTAGCGGGCGAGAGAGCCTCACCTACGAGCAGTACTTC
CARASGRESLTYEQYF
>TRBV15|TRBJ1-1|NA|NA
TGTGCCACCAGCAGAGACCTTACCCTAACAGGGACCACTGAAGCTTTCTTT
CATSRDLTLTGTTEAFF
>TRBV11-2|TRBJ2-3|few|TRBD2
TGTGCCAGCAGCTCCGTAGCGGGGGGGCTGCTCGGCACAGATACGCAGTATTTT
CASSSVAGGLLGTDTQYF
>TRBV2|TRBJ2-7|NA|NA
TGTGCCAGCAGTGAAGGGTTGGCTTTGACCTACTACGAGCAGTACTTC
CASSEGLALTYYEQYF
>TRBV12-3/TRBV12-4|TRBJ2-3|few|NA
TGTGCCAGCAGCCCTGAGTGGGACCGTGAGAAAGATACGCAGTATTTT
CASSPEWDREKDTQYF
>TRBV29-1|TRBJ1-1|NA|NA
TGCAGCGCCCAAGGGAGGCCGAACACTGAAGCTTTCTTT
CSAQGRPNTEAFF
>TRBV6-2/TRBV6-3|TRBJ2-1|NA|TRBD2
TGTGCCAGCAGCTTTAGCGGGGGTCCCCCACACAATGAGCAGTTCTTC
CASSFSGGPPHNEQFF
>TRBV6-6|TRBJ2-3|NA|NA
TGTGCCAGCAGTTACCCGTCTAGCAGCACAGATACGCAGTATTTT
CASSYPSSSTDTQYF
>TRBV6-5|TRBJ2-5|NA|TRBD1
TGTGCCAGCAGTTCCACCGGGACAGGGGTGAAGACCCAGTACTTC
CASSSTGTGVKTQYF
>TRBV24-1|TRBJ2-5|NA|NA
TGTGCCACCAGTGATTTGACTGGGGGCCAGGAGACCCAGTACTTC
CATSDLTGGQETQYF
>TRBV12-3/TRBV12-4|TRBJ1-2|few|NA
TGTGCCAGCAGGCAGGGGTTGCTCGGCTACACCTTC
CASRQGLLGYTF
>TRBV5-5|TRBJ1-1|NA|NA
TGTGCCAGCAGCTTGCGGTCCTTGAACACTGAAGCTTTCTTT
CASSLRSLNTEAFF